These 12 T cell receptor beta chains originate from one sample sequenced in a study of T cell repertoires in cytomegalovirus infection. These receptors lack a known antigen. TCRdb re-derived calls from the reads in MiXCR, one entry per CDR3 protein. Of more than 75,000 distinct CDR3 sequences detected, 25% to 30% appear once; the ten largest clones hold approximately 71%. The sample here was CD8+ T cells from cultured PBMCs, taken from culture after CMV antigen stimulation. All receptors derive from a human donor in good health (CMV status not recorded). Some clones in this sample may be carry-over from other donors' samples.

This clonotype occurred many times. The chain has TRBV20-1 and TRBJ1-4, with a weak D call TRBD1 (5 bases). Trimming stripped 8 bases from V and 3 bases from J, with 13 bases between. Germline V gene data show CDR1 as DFQATT and CDR2 as SNEGSKA (reference sequence). The CDR3 has 13 residues. CDR3 sequence: CSTQEGSNEKLFF. In nucleotides, the CDR3 is TGCAGTACGCAGGAGGGGTCTAATGAAAAACTGTTTTTT.

This clonotype was observed many times. The genes are TRBV7-9 and TRBJ1-2, with TRBD1 identical over 8 bases. This CDR3 spans 14 amino acids. Losses at the gene ends were 4 bases for V and 2 bases for J; bases not matched to a gene: 3. Looked up from germline, CDR1 is SEHNR and CDR2 is FQNEAQ (reference sequence). In DNA, the CDR3 is TGTGCCAGCAGCTCGACAGGGGCGAACTATGGCTACACCTTC. It is translated as CASSSTGANYGYTF.

This clonotype was found a few times. The chain links TRBV10-3 to TRBJ1-1; D remains ambiguous. This CDR3 comprises 12 residues. The V and J ends lost 6 bases and 1 base respectively, with 6 bases between them. Germline V gives CDR1 ENHRY, CDR2 SYGVKD. Here the CDR3 reads CAIRGGNTEAFF. For the CDR3, the DNA is TGTGCCATCAGAGGTGGGAACACTGAAGCTTTCTTT.

In its sample, this clonotype was seen a few times. V is TRBV6-1 and J is TRBJ2-1; D remains ambiguous. The CDR3 has 15 residues. Looked up from germline, CDR1 is MNHNS and CDR2 is SASEGT. V dropped 2 bases and J dropped 4 bases, with 12 bases sitting between them. In DNA form, the CDR3 reads TGTGCCAGCAGTGAACTAGGAAATCTTTACAATGAGCAGTTCTTC. Translated, it gives CASSELGNLYNEQFF.

This clonotype has a count of ten or more. The CDR3 bases are TGTGCCAGCAGCCTAGGGTCGGGACAGAGCTCCTATAATTCACCCCTCCACTTT. Translating gives CASSLGSGQSSYNSPLHF. The chain couples TRBV7-6 to TRBJ1-6, with 7 bases lining up with TRBD1. There are 18 residues in the CDR3. V dropped 5 bases and J dropped 0; count of bases not matched to a gene: 10. The germline V gene encodes CDR1 SGHVS and CDR2 FNYEAQ.

This clonotype was observed a few times. This clone may be a read error of a much larger clone one base away. The CDR3 is CASSLGTTEAFF. Here the CDR3 DNA reads TGTGCCAGCAGCTTGGGGACCACTGAAGCTTTCTTT. The rearrangement uses TRBV7-9 and TRBJ1-1; tentatively, D is TRBD1 (5 bases). CDR1 and CDR2 from the germline V gene are SEHNR and FQNEAQ (reference sequence). CDR3 length: 12 residues. Trimming shortened V by 3 bases and J by 4 bases, and 6 bases separated the two germline ends.

This chain uses TRBV7-8 with TRBJ1-5; TRBD1 aligns across 9 bases. V lost 6 bases, J lost 1 base, and 7 bases stayed unmatched. The CDR3 is 16 residues long. The V gene's germline CDR1 is SGHVS and CDR2 FQNEAQ. The CDR3 loop reads CASREQGAWSNQPQHF. The CDR3 DNA is TGTGCCAGCAGAGAACAGGGGGCTTGGAGCAATCAGCCCCAGCATTTT.

There are a few counts of this clonotype. The DNA is left out, because the CDR3 cannot be placed on it with certainty; the CDR3 is given as TCRdb lists it. The J gene is TRBJ1-1, the V gene TRBV27. The CDR3 comprises 14 residues, both ends counted. Looked up from germline, CDR1 is MNHEY and CDR2 is SMNVEV (reference sequence). The CDR3 protein is CASSLAVEGTEAFF.

This chain joins TRBV12-3 or TRBV12-4 and TRBJ2-3, with TRBD1 matching over 7 bases. With 6 bases clipped from V and 0 bases from J, the junction kept 3 bases outside the gene matches. CDR3 length: 14 amino acids. The CDR3 bases are TGTGCCAGCAGCAAGGGGGCTAGCACAGATACGCAGTATTTT. Its translation is CASSKGASTDTQYF.

The chain employs TRBV11-1 and TRBJ1-6; D is unresolved. The CDR3 covers 13 residues. Trimming stripped 4 bases from V and 9 bases from J, with 10 bases between. CDR1 is SGHAT, CDR2 FQDESV, per germline (reference sequence). The CDR3 DNA is TGTGCCAGCAGCTCGAAACCGTCTTCACCCCTCCACTTT. Translated, it gives CASSSKPSSPLHF.

This clonotype is a singleton in its sample. V is TRBV5-4 and J is TRBJ2-1, with a possible D match to TRBD1 (5 bases). This CDR3 comprises 15 residues. The V gene's germline CDR1 is SGHNT and CDR2 YYREEE (reference sequence). V dropped 0 bases and J dropped 4 bases, with 11 bases sitting between them. DNA for the CDR3: TGTGCCAGCAGCTTGGTGGCCCAGGGATACAATGAGCAGTTCTTC. Translation gives CASSLVAQGYNEQFF.

The rearrangement uses TRBV7-3 and TRBJ1-1; D might be TRBD1 (5 bases). The CDR3 has 13 amino acids. Looked up from germline, CDR1 is SGHTA and CDR2 is FQGTGA. V was shortened by 5 bases and J by 5 bases, with 12 bases between the two germline ends. CDR3 amino acids: CASSRVGETEAFF. CDR3 bases: TGTGCCAGCAGCCGAGTGGGGGAAACTGAAGCTTTCTTT.